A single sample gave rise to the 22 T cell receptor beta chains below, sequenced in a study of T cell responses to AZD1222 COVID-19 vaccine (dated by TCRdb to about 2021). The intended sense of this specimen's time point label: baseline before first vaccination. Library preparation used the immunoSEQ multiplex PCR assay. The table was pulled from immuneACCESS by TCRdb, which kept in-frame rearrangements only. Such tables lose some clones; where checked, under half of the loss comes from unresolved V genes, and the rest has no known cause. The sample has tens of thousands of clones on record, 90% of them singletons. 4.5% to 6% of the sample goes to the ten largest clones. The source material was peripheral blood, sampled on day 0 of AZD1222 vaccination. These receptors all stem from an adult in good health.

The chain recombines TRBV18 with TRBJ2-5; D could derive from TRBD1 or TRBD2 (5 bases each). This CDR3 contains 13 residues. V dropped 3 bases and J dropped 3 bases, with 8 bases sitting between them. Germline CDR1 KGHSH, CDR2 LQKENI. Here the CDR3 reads CASSPGVKETQYF. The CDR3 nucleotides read TGTGCCAGCTCACCGGGGGTAAAAGAGACCCAGTACTTC.

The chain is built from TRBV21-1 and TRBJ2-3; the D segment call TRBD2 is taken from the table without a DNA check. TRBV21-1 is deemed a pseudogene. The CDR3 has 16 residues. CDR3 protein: CASSRARERGVSTQYF. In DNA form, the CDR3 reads TGTGCCAGCAGCAGAGCGCGAGAGCGGGGGGTGAGTACGCAGTATTTT.

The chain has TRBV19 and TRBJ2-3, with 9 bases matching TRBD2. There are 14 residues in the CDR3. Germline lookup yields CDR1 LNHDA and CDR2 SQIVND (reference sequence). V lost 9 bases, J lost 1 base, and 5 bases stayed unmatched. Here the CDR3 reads CASSKRGGTDTQYF. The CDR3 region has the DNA TGTGCCAGCAGCAAGCGGGGGGGCACAGATACGCAGTATTTT.

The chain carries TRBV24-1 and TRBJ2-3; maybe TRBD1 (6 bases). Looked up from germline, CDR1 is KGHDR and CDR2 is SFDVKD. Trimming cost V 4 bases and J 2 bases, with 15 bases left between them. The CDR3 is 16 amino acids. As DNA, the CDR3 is TGTGCCACCAGTGAATATGGACAGACGTACACAGATACGCAGTATTTT. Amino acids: CATSEYGQTYTDTQYF.

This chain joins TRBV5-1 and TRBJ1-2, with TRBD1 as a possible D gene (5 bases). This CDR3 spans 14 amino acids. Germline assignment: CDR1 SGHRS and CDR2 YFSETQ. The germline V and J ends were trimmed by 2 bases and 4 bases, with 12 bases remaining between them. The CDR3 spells CASSLFGASYGYTF. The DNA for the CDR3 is TGCGCCAGCAGCTTATTCGGGGCGTCCTATGGCTACACCTTC.

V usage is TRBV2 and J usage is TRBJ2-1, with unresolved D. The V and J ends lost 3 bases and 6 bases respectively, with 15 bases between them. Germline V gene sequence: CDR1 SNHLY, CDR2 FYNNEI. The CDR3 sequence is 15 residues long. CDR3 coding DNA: TGTGCCAGCAGTGACCCCCCCCTAGGGATCAATGAGCAGTTCTTC. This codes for CASSDPPLGINEQFF.

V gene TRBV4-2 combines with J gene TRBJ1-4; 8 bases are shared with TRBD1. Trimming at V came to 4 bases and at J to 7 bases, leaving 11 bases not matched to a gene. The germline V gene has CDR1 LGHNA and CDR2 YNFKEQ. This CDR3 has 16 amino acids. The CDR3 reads CASSRRPGTGGEKLFF. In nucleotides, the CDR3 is TGTGCCAGCAGCCGAAGGCCCGGGACAGGAGGTGAAAAACTGTTTTTT.

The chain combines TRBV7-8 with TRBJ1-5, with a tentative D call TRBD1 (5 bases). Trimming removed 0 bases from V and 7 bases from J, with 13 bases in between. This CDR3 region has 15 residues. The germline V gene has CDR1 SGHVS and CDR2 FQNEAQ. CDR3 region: CASSLAARAGQPQHF. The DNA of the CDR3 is TGTGCCAGCAGCTTAGCGGCCAGGGCAGGACAGCCCCAGCATTTT.

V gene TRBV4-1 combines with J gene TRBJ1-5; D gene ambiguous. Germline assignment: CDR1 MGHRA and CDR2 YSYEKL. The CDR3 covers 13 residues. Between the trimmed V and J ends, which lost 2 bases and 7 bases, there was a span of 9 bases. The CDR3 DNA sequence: TGCGCCAGCAGCCAATCCGGGGAACAGCCCCAGCATTTT. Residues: CASSQSGEQPQHF.

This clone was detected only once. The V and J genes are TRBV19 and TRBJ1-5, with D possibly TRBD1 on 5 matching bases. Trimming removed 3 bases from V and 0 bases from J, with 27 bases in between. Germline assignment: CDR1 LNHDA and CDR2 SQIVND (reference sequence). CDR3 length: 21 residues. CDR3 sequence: CASSINPPLSQGPYSNQPQHF. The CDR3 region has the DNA TGTGCCAGTAGTATTAACCCCCCTCTTTCTCAGGGCCCTTATAGCAATCAGCCCCAGCATTTT.

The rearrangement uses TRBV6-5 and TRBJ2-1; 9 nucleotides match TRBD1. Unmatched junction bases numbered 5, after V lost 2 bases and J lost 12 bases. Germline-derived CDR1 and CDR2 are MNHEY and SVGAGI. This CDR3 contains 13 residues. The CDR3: CASSYQTGGLQFF. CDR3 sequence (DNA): TGTGCCAGCAGTTACCAAACAGGGGGCCTGCAGTTCTTC.

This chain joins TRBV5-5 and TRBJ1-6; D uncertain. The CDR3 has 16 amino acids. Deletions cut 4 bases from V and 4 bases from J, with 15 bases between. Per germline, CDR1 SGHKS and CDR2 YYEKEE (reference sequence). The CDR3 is CASSRVAGDYNSPLHF. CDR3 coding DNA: TGTGCCAGCAGCCGGGTGGCAGGCGATTATAATTCACCCCTCCACTTT. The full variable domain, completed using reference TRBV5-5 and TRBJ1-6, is DAGVTQSPTHLIKTRGQQVTLRCSPISGHKSVSWYQQVLGQGPQFIFQYYEKEERGRGNFPDRFSARQFPNYSSELNVNALLLGDSALYLCASSRVAGDYNSPLHFGNGTRLTVT.

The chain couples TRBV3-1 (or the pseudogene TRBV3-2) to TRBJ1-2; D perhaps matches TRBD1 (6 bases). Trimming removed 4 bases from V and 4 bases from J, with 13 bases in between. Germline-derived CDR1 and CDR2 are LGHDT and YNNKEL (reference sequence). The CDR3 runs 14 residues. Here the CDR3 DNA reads TGTGCCAGCAGCCCCAGACAGGAGAGCTATGGCTACACCTTC. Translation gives CASSPRQESYGYTF.

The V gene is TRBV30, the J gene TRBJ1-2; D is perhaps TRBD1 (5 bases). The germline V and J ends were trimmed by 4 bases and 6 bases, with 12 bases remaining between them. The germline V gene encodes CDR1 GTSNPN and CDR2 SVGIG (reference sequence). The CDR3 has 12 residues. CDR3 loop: CAWKGSGDGYTF. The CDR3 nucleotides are TGTGCCTGGAAGGGGTCAGGAGATGGCTACACCTTC.

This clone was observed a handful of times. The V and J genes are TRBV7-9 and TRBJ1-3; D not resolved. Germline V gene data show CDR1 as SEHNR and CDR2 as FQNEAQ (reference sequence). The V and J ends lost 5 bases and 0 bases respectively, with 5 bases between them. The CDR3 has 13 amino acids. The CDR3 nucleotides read TGTGCCAGCAGCCCGTCCTCTGGAAACACCATATATTTT. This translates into CASSPSSGNTIYF.

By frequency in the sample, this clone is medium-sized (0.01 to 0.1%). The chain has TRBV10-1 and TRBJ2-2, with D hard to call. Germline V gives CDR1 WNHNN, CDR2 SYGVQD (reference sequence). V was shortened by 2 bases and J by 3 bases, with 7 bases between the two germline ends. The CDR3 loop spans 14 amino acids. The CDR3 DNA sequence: TGCGCCAGCAGTGAGGGAAGGGACACCGGGGAGCTGTTTTTT. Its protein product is CASSEGRDTGELFF.

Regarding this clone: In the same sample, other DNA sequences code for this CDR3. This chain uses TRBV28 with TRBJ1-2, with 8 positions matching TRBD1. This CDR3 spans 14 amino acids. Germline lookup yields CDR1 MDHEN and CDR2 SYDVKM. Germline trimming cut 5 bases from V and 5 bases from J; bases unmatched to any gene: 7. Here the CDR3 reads CASSPGQGPYGYTF. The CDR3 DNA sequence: TGTGCCAGCAGTCCAGGACAGGGCCCATATGGCTACACCTTC.

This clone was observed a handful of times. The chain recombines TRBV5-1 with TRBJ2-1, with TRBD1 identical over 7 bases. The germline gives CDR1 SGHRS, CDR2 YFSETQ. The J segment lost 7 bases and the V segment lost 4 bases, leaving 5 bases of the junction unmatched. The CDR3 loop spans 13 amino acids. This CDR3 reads CASSDLQGNEQFF. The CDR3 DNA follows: TGCGCCAGCAGCGACTTACAGGGGAATGAGCAGTTCTTC.

DNA of the CDR3: TGTGCCAGCAGACCACCGGGACAGGGTGTTTCACCCCTCCACTTT. Amino acid sequence: CASRPPGQGVSPLHF. This chain links TRBV7-9 with TRBJ1-6; 9 bases are a match to TRBD1. The CDR3 totals 15 residues. Germline loops: CDR1 SEHNR, CDR2 FQNEAQ (reference sequence). The junction had 9 bases not matched to a gene; V was cut back by 6 bases and J by 9 bases. The entire variable domain, with the rest obtained from reference TRBV7-9 and TRBJ1-6, is as follows: DTGVSQNPRHKITKRGQNVTFRCDPISEHNRLYWYRQTLGQGPEFLTYFQNEAQLEKSRLLSDRFSAERPKGSFSTLEIQRTEQGDSAMYLCASRPPGQGVSPLHFGNGTRLTVT.

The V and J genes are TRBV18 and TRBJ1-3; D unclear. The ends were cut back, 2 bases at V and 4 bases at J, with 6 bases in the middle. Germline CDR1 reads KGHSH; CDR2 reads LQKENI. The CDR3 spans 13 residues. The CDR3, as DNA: TGTGCCAGCTCACCAGGAAGGGGAAACACCATATATTTT. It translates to CASSPGRGNTIYF.

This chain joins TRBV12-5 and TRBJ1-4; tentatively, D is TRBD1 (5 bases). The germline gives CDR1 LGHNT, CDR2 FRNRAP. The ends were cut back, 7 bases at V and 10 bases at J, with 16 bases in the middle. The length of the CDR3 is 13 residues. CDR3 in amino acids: CASDQGGSGKLFF. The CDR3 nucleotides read TGTGCTAGTGATCAGGGCGGGTCCGGAAAACTGTTTTTT.

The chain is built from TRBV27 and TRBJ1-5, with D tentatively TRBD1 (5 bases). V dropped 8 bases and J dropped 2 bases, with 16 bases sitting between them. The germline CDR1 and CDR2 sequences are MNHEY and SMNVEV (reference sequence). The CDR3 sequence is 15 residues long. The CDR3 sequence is CASGQRGWGNQPQHF. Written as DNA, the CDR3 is TGTGCCAGCGGCCAAAGGGGATGGGGCAATCAGCCCCAGCATTTT.